This T cell receptor (beta chain) was obtained from a study of OX40 agonist ivuxolimab in advanced cancers. Method: immunoSEQ multiplex PCR; TCRdb's copy keeps in-frame clones and lacks some. Here the sample spans 65,000 to 80,000 clones, about 92% being singletons. The source of this sequence is an adult with an advanced solid tumor such as melanoma, head and neck, liver or kidney cancer. Material: CD4+ or CD8+ T cells sorted from blood, obtained in a trial of the OX40 agonist ivuxolimab.

DNA for the CDR3: TGTGCCAGCATCGGGCTGGACTCTCCAACTAATGAAAAACTGTTTTTT. Translated, it gives CASIGLDSPTNEKLFF. The V call is TRBV6-6, the J call TRBJ1-4; the D is unclear. Germline-derived CDR1 and CDR2 are MNHNY and SVGAGI (reference sequence). This CDR3 spans 16 amino acids. V was pared by 7 bases and J by 0 bases, with 15 bases between.